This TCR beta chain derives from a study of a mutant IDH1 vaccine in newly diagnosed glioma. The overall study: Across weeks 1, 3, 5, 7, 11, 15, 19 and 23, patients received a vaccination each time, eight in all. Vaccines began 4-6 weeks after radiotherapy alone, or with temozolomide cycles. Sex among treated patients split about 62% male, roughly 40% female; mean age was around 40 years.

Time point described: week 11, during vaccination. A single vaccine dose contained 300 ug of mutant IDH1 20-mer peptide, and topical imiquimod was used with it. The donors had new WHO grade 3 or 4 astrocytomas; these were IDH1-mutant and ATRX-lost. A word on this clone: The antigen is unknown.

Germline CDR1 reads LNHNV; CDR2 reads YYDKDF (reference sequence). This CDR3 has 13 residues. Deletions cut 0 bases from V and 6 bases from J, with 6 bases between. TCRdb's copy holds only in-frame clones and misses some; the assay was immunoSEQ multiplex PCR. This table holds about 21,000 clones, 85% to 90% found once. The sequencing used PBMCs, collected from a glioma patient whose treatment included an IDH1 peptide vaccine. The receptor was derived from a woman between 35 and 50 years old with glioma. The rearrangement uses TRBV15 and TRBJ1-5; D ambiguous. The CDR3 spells CATSRDRVQPQHF. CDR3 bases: TGTGCCACCAGCAGAGATCGAGTTCAGCCCCAGCATTTT.